One sample yielded the 9 T cell receptor beta chains listed below, sequenced in a study of blood T cell repertoires in COVID-19 (dated by TCRdb to 2020 to 2021). Libraries were constructed by the immunoSEQ multiplex PCR assay. Drawn from immuneACCESS, this table holds only the in-frame rearrangements with V and J called that TCRdb kept. Clones are partly lost; checked studies trace under half to an unresolved V gene and leave the rest unexplained. Within this sample are more than 150,000 clones, with roughly 80% of them counted one time only. The ten top clones hold around 7% of the sample. The sample consisted of peripheral blood. All receptors come from a human donor in a cohort sampled during active COVID-19.

V and J are TRBV27 and TRBJ1-1, with 7 bases identical to TRBD1. V trimming: 2 bases; J trimming: 6 bases; junction bases outside the gene matches: 9. The CDR3 runs to 15 residues. Per germline, CDR1 MNHEY and CDR2 SMNVEV (reference sequence). The CDR3, as DNA: TGTGCCAGCAGTTTAAGGTGGGACAGTTTATCTGAAGCTTTCTTT. Translating it yields CASSLRWDSLSEAFF.

The chain has TRBV2 and TRBJ2-1, with 8 bases lining up with TRBD1. The junction had 8 bases not matched to a gene; V was cut back by 6 bases and J by 4 bases. Germline CDR1 and CDR2: SNHLY and FYNNEI. The CDR3 totals 15 residues. The CDR3 coding sequence is TGTGCCAGCAGACCCCCGGGACAGGATTACAATGAGCAGTTCTTC. It yields the protein CASRPPGQDYNEQFF.

A few counts support this clone. The chain joins TRBV14 to TRBJ2-7; 10 nucleotides agree with TRBD1. V was pared by 4 bases and J by 3 bases, with 3 bases of the junction left unmatched. This CDR3 is built from 14 residues. Germline lookup yields CDR1 SGHDN and CDR2 FVKESK. CDR3 sequence reads: CASSPRTGGYEQYF. The CDR3 DNA reads as TGTGCCAGCAGCCCGCGGACAGGGGGCTACGAGCAGTACTTC. The variable domain in full, completed from reference TRBV14 and TRBJ2-7, reads EAGVTQFPSHSVIEKGQTVTLRCDPISGHDNLYWYRRVMGKEIKFLLHFVKESKQDESGMPNNRFLAERTGGTYSTLKVQPAELEDSGVYFCASSPRTGGYEQYFGPGTRLTVT.

The chain is built from TRBV30 and TRBJ1-6; possible D gene TRBD1, 6 bases. V shed 2 bases and J shed 11 bases, with 16 bases lying between them. CDR1 GTSNPN and CDR2 SVGIG come from the germline V gene (reference sequence). CDR3 length equals 14 residues. The CDR3: CAWSPGQRWTPLHF. As DNA, the CDR3 is TGTGCCTGGAGTCCAGGACAGCGCTGGACACCCCTCCACTTT.

The rearrangement joins TRBV18 to TRBJ2-1; 7 nucleotides match TRBD2. The CDR3 runs to 16 residues. V lost 0 bases, J lost 6 bases, and 8 bases stayed unmatched. In germline, CDR1 is KGHSH, CDR2 LQKENI. The CDR3 here is CASSPPGRGDPNEQFF. The CDR3 region has the DNA TGTGCCAGCTCACCACCGGGCCGGGGGGACCCCAATGAGCAGTTCTTC.

The chain couples TRBV2 to TRBJ1-1; TRBD1 matches at 8 bases. This CDR3 comprises 14 residues. Germline trimming cut 6 bases from V and 3 bases from J; bases unmatched to any gene: 6. Germline V gene sequence: CDR1 SNHLY, CDR2 FYNNEI. CDR3 loop: CASRTRDRYTEAFF. As DNA, the CDR3 is TGTGCCAGCAGGACCCGGGACAGGTACACTGAAGCTTTCTTT.

The rearrangement uses TRBV13 and TRBJ1-1; a weak D match, TRBD1 (5 bases). V gave up 6 bases and J gave up 4 bases, with 12 bases separating them. The CDR3 has 13 amino acids. Germline CDR1 reads PRHDT; CDR2 reads FYEKMQ (reference sequence). In DNA, the CDR3 is TGTGCCAGCAGGTCCATGGGGCCCACTGAAGCTTTCTTT. Translating it yields CASRSMGPTEAFF.

The chain uses TRBV5-1 and TRBJ1-4; possibly TRBD1 for D (5 bases). The CDR3 runs 14 residues. Germline V gives CDR1 SGHRS, CDR2 YFSETQ. V lost 1 base to trimming and J lost 8 bases, with 12 bases between them. The CDR3 loop is CASSLSRDEEKLFF. As DNA, the CDR3 is TGCGCCAGCAGCTTGTCCAGGGATGAAGAAAAACTGTTTTTT.

This clone was counted between two and nine times. This rearrangement joins TRBV7-9 to TRBJ1-1; a weak D match, TRBD1 (5 bases). In germline, CDR1 is SEHNR, CDR2 FQNEAQ (reference sequence). V was shortened by 5 bases and J by 4 bases, with 14 bases between the two germline ends. The length of the CDR3 is 14 residues. The CDR3 here is CASSLGLGSTEAFF. The CDR3 coding sequence is TGTGCCAGCAGCCTGGGACTGGGCAGCACTGAAGCTTTCTTT. Full variable domain (outside the CDR3, taken from reference TRBV7-9 and TRBJ1-1): DTGVSQNPRHKITKRGQNVTFRCDPISEHNRLYWYRQTLGQGPEFLTYFQNEAQLEKSRLLSDRFSAERPKGSFSTLEIQRTEQGDSAMYLCASSLGLGSTEAFFGQGTRLTVV.